Shown below are 7 T cell receptor beta chains from a single sample sequenced in a study of blood T cell repertoires in COVID-19. Data came from immunoSEQ multiplex PCR; TCRdb stores just in-frame clones and leaves some out. The sample lists about 61,000 clones, just under 85% occurring once. The sample comprised peripheral blood. These receptors all come from a man in his 70s with acute or convalescent COVID-19.

This chain connects TRBV5-1 to TRBJ1-5; possibly TRBD1 for D (5 bases). Trimming took 0 bases from V and 2 from J, leaving 15 bases between them. Per germline, CDR1 SGHRS and CDR2 YFSETQ. This CDR3 has 17 residues. The CDR3 spells CASSLVPDSQGNQPQHF. CDR3 sequence (DNA): TGCGCCAGCAGCTTGGTTCCTGACAGTCAGGGCAATCAGCCCCAGCATTTT.

This chain uses TRBV11-3 with TRBJ1-1, with a weak D call TRBD1 (5 bases). Germline lookup yields CDR1 SGHNT and CDR2 YENEEA. V lost 6 bases to trimming and J lost 3 bases, with 11 bases between them. The CDR3 is made up of 13 amino acids. The CDR3 sequence is CASRKGRDTEAFF. As DNA, the CDR3 is TGTGCCAGCAGAAAGGGGAGGGACACTGAAGCTTTCTTT.

The CDR3 protein is CASLGQKNTGELFF. CDR3 coding DNA: TGTGCCAGTCTGGGACAGAAGAACACCGGGGAGCTGTTTTTT. The rearrangement joins TRBV27 to TRBJ2-2, with TRBD1 matching 7 bases. CDR1 is MNHEY, CDR2 SMNVEV, per germline (reference sequence). CDR3 length equals 14 residues. Trimming cost V 9 bases and J 1 base; bases outside gene matches: 5.

The chain has TRBV7-3 and TRBJ1-1; 7 bases agree with TRBD1. There are 13 residues in the CDR3. The J segment lost 3 bases and the V segment lost 4 bases, leaving 2 bases of the junction unmatched. Germline V gene sequence: CDR1 SGHTA, CDR2 FQGTGA. The CDR3 DNA follows: TGTGCCAGCAGCTCAGGACAGGACACTGAAGCTTTCTTT. It encodes CASSSGQDTEAFF.

This clone was observed a single time. The V gene is TRBV6-1, the J gene TRBJ2-7; TRBD1 matches 8 bases. V lost 4 bases to trimming and J lost 0 bases; unmatched junction nucleotides: 14. This CDR3 has 18 amino acids. Per germline, CDR1 MNHNS and CDR2 SASEGT. The CDR3, as DNA: TGTGCCAGCAGTGGCACCGGGACAGGAGGTCGGAGCTCCTACGAGCAGTACTTC. Its translation is CASSGTGTGGRSSYEQYF.

The rearrangement links TRBV7-8 to TRBJ2-1; D gene ambiguous. The CDR3 consists of 14 residues. Germline V lookup: CDR1 SGHVS, CDR2 FQNEAQ. Between the trimmed V and J ends, which lost 4 bases and 9 bases, there was a span of 16 bases. CDR3 bases: TGTGCCAGCAGCTCGCTAATGGGCCTACTTGAGCAGTTCTTC. Translation gives CASSSLMGLLEQFF.

CDR3 protein: CASSLTGVGEAFF. CDR3 sequence (DNA): TGCGCCAGCAGCCTGACAGGGGTTGGTGAAGCTTTCTTT. The genes are TRBV5-1 and TRBJ1-1; 8 bases match TRBD1. The CDR3 spans 13 residues. Per germline, CDR1 SGHRS and CDR2 YFSETQ. Unmatched junction bases numbered 6, after V lost 4 bases and J lost 7 bases.